The clone carrying this T cell receptor (beta chain) was counted only a few times. The antigen is not known. TCR alpha and beta CDR3 regions were amplified from RNA using iRepertoire nested multiplex PCR. In TCRdb, the multiplex PCR reads were re-called with MiXCR into one record per CDR3 protein. The sample records about 130,000 distinct CDR3 sequences, more than 20% being singletons. These data originate in a study of glioma-infiltrating T cells. The study, taken as a whole, reports: Above-expected tissue-blood divergence occurred in all gliomas, most in low-grade ones. CDR3 overlap between tissue and blood was very small.

J gave up 6 bases and V 7 bases, and 15 bases lay outside the gene matches. Per germline, CDR1 LGHDT and CDR2 YNNKEL (reference sequence). The CDR3 has 16 residues. V is TRBV3-1 and J is TRBJ1-3; TRBD1 aligns across 7 bases. The sequencing sample was made of glioma tissue, nonneoplastic brain tissue, or PBMCs (not recorded which). This sequence was found in a human donor with low-grade glioma or glioblastoma, undergoing nonglioma brain surgery, or in good health (not recorded which). The CDR3 bases are TGTGCCAGCACCCCTACCGGGACAGCGGCGGTAAACACCATATATTTT. Amino acid sequence: CASTPTGTAAVNTIYF.